These 25 T cell receptor beta chains came from one sample sequenced in a study of blood T cells in healthy people across ages. It was with a sample-barcoded 5' primer and a J-beta primer mix that a second PCR of roughly 7 to 12 cycles was run. TCRdb re-called the 5' RACE reads with MiXCR, one entry per CDR3 protein. The sample lists about 1.1 million distinct CDR3 sequences, about two fifths occurring once. Source material: blood. All receptors derive from a man aged 18 to 29 in good health.

This clonotype was recorded a few times. Here the CDR3 DNA reads TGTGCCAGCAGCTTAGTTGAGTCAACTAATGAAAAACTGTTTTTT. This translates into CASSLVESTNEKLFF. This chain links TRBV7-9 with TRBJ1-4; D is unclear. This CDR3 is built from 15 residues. Looked up from germline, CDR1 is SEHNR and CDR2 is FQNEAQ (reference sequence). V lost 1 base, J lost 0 bases, and 6 bases lay in between.

This clonotype was counted many times. The rearrangement uses TRBV12-3 or TRBV12-4 and TRBJ2-3, with D maybe TRBD1 (6 bases). With 2 bases removed from V and 0 bases from J, the gap between germline ends came to 6 bases. This CDR3 region has 14 residues. As DNA, the CDR3 is TGTGCCAGCAGTTTAAGGGGGAGCACAGATACGCAGTATTTT. Translating it yields CASSLRGSTDTQYF.

This clonotype was found once. This chain links TRBV7-2 with TRBJ1-1, with 7 nucleotides matching TRBD1. The CDR3 loop spans 14 amino acids. Germline lookup yields CDR1 SGHTA and CDR2 FQGNSA. V gave up 5 bases and J gave up 6 bases; unmatched junction bases: 9. The CDR3 coding sequence is TGTGCCAGCAGCCCTTACCAGGGGGTCGCTGAAGCTTTCTTT. It codes for CASSPYQGVAEAFF.

The V call is TRBV12-3 or TRBV12-4, the J call TRBJ2-4; 8 bases line up with TRBD1. V lost 6 bases, J lost 3 bases, and 10 bases stayed unmatched. CDR3 length: 16 residues. Here the CDR3 DNA reads TGTGCCAGCAGACAACAGGGGGTGGGTTTCAAAAACATTCAGTACTTC. This encodes CASRQQGVGFKNIQYF.

Concerning this clonotype itself: An end of the junction does not agree with germline; a read error may underlie this. The chain joins TRBV27 to TRBJ1-6; D call uncertain. The CDR3 consists of 17 residues. Per the germline V gene, CDR1 is MNHEY and CDR2 is SMNVEV (reference sequence). CDR3 in amino acids: CASSLSGLALNFSPPHF. CDR3 nucleotides: TGTGCCAGCAGTTTATCTGGGTTAGCTTTGAATTTTTCACCCCCCCACTTT.

The chain has TRBV20-1 and TRBJ1-4; 9 bases are shared with TRBD1. Looked up from germline, CDR1 is DFQATT and CDR2 is SNEGSKA (reference sequence). J gave up 8 bases and V 5 bases, and 12 bases lay outside the gene matches. This CDR3 is built from 15 residues. CDR3 sequence reads: CSAPTGGEFGEKLFF. The CDR3 DNA is TGCAGTGCTCCCACAGGGGGCGAATTTGGCGAAAAACTGTTTTTT.

The chain couples TRBV5-1 to TRBJ1-1, with D unclear. Germline-derived CDR1 and CDR2 are SGHRS and YFSETQ. CDR3 size: 15 residues. With 4 bases removed from V and 0 bases from J, the gap between germline ends came to 13 bases. The CDR3 loop is CASSLSAGLNTEAFF. The CDR3 DNA follows: TGCGCCAGCAGCCTGTCGGCGGGCCTGAACACTGAAGCTTTCTTT.

This clonotype was recorded a few times. The rearrangement uses TRBV7-9 and TRBJ1-4; 7 nucleotides match TRBD1. CDR3 length: 15 amino acids. Unmatched junction bases numbered 11, after V lost 5 bases and J lost 8 bases. Germline V lookup: CDR1 SEHNR, CDR2 FQNEAQ (reference sequence). The CDR3: CASSDETGKGEKLFF. CDR3 sequence (DNA): TGTGCCAGCAGCGACGAGACAGGGAAGGGCGAAAAACTGTTTTTT. The whole variable domain, filled in from reference TRBV7-9 and TRBJ1-4, reads DTGVSQNPRHKITKRGQNVTFRCDPISEHNRLYWYRQTLGQGPEFLTYFQNEAQLEKSRLLSDRFSAERPKGSFSTLEIQRTEQGDSAMYLCASSDETGKGEKLFFGSGTQLSVL.

On this clonotype: A much larger clone is a single base away; this may be a read error. The gene calls are TRBV29-1 and TRBJ2-5; a possible D gene is TRBD2 (5 bases). Germline CDR1 SQVTM, CDR2 ANQGSEA. CDR3 length equals 12 residues. V was cut by 6 bases and J by 11 bases, with 19 bases left in between. The CDR3 here is CSVNSDEWEQYF. The CDR3 coding sequence is TGCAGCGTGAATAGCGACGAATGGGAGCAGTACTTC.

In the case of this clonotype: At one of its ends the junction is not consistent with the germline gene, which may arise from a read error. The rearrangement uses TRBV10-3 and TRBJ2-3; TRBD2 matches at 10 bases. Per germline, CDR1 ENHRY and CDR2 SYGVKD. The CDR3 is 17 amino acids. CDR3 residues: CAISESGAGGRADTQYF. The CDR3 bases are TGTGCCATCAGTGAGTCTGGAGCGGGGGGGCGCGCAGATACACAGTATTTT.

The rearrangement uses TRBV6-2 or TRBV6-3 and TRBJ2-1; TRBD2 agrees at 8 bases. Trimming at V came to 6 bases and at J to 0 bases, leaving 4 bases not matched to a gene. CDR1 MNHEY and CDR2 SVGEGT come from the germline V gene. The CDR3 covers 15 residues. The CDR3 region has the DNA TGTGCCAGCAGCACACTAGCGGACTCCTACAATGAGCAGTTCTTC. Translated, it gives CASSTLADSYNEQFF.

As to this clonotype: A much larger clone differs from this one at a single base, so this may be a read error. V and J are TRBV12-3 or TRBV12-4 and TRBJ2-7, with 10 bases lining up with TRBD2. The CDR3 covers 16 residues. The ends lost 7 bases at V and 7 bases at J; junction bases unmatched: 16. In DNA, the CDR3 is TGTGCCAGCACCCTAACGGGACTAGCGACCTACAATGAGCAGTACTTC. Its translation: CASTLTGLATYNEQYF.

This chain links TRBV6-1 with TRBJ2-3; TRBD2 matches 13 bases. Trimming cost V 2 bases and J 4 bases; bases outside gene matches: 0. The CDR3 is 15 amino acids. CDR1 is MNHNS and CDR2 is SASEGT in the germline V gene. The CDR3, as DNA: TGTGCCAGCAGTGAAACTAGCGGGGGGGCAGATACGCAGTATTTT. Translating gives CASSETSGGADTQYF.

This clonotype was counted at least ten times. V gene TRBV20-1 combines with J gene TRBJ1-5; 11 nucleotides agree with TRBD1. This CDR3 has 13 residues. Germline V gene data show CDR1 as DFQATT and CDR2 as SNEGSKA (reference sequence). The V and J ends lost 6 bases and 5 bases, in that order; junction bases with no gene match: 3. CDR3 sequence (DNA): TGCAGTGCGGTGGGACAGGGGGATCAGCCCCAGCATTTT. Translating gives CSAVGQGDQPQHF.

The rearrangement links TRBV20-1 to TRBJ1-2; no clear D. This CDR3 comprises 15 residues. CDR1 DFQATT and CDR2 SNEGSKA come from the germline V gene (reference sequence). Trimming took 7 bases from V and 2 from J, leaving 20 bases between them. The CDR3 bases are TGCAGTGATATAACTTGGGAGTTTAAGAACTATGGCTACACCTTC. Amino acids: CSDITWEFKNYGYTF.

At least ten counts were recorded for this clonotype. The chain employs TRBV5-1 and TRBJ2-3; D is perhaps TRBD1 (6 bases). Germline CDR1 is SGHRS and CDR2 is YFSETQ. The V end lost 0 bases, the J end lost 0 bases, and 8 bases lay between the germline ends. The length of the CDR3 is 15 residues. The CDR3 loop reads CASSLETGSTDTQYF. The CDR3 bases are TGCGCCAGCAGCTTGGAGACAGGTAGCACAGATACGCAGTATTTT.

The rearrangement links TRBV6-2 or TRBV6-3 to TRBJ2-7; maybe TRBD2 (6 bases). Germline V gives CDR1 MNHEY, CDR2 SVGEGT. V was trimmed by 5 bases and J by 2 bases, leaving 10 bases between them. The CDR3 loop spans 13 amino acids. The CDR3 nucleotides read TGTGCCAGCAGTCCGGAGGGCGCCTACGAGCAGTACTTC. It codes for CASSPEGAYEQYF.

This clonotype was seen a few times. V gene TRBV20-1 combines with J gene TRBJ1-2; possible D gene TRBD1, 5 bases. Germline loops: CDR1 DFQATT, CDR2 SNEGSKA (reference sequence). V shed 3 bases and J shed 4 bases, with 12 bases lying between them. This CDR3 spans 13 amino acids. The CDR3 coding sequence is TGCAGTGCTAGGGGGGGTGACGGCTATGGCTACACCTTC. Translation: CSARGGDGYGYTF.

J is TRBJ1-2 and V is TRBV12-3 or TRBV12-4; D gene unclear. This CDR3 comprises 13 residues. The V gene lost 6 bases and the J gene lost 2 bases, with 10 bases spanning the gap. The CDR3 loop reads CASSGRANYGYTF. The CDR3 bases are TGTGCCAGCAGCGGCCGTGCAAACTATGGCTACACCTTC.

The V gene is TRBV3-1, the J gene TRBJ2-1; D not resolved. The V and J ends lost 5 bases and 9 bases respectively, with 14 bases between them. From germline, CDR1 is LGHDT and CDR2 YNNKEL (reference sequence). This CDR3 has 13 amino acids. CDR3 region: CASSAWKVGEQFF. The CDR3 DNA is TGTGCCAGCAGCGCCTGGAAAGTCGGTGAGCAGTTCTTC.

The chain carries TRBV29-1 and TRBJ2-1; no firm D call. This CDR3 spans 14 amino acids. The V gene's germline CDR1 is SQVTM and CDR2 ANQGSEA. Trimming pared 3 bases from V and 10 bases from J, leaving 19 bases between. CDR3 sequence (DNA): TGCAGCGTTGATCGGCAGAGTTTCCAGCGCGAGCAGTTCTTC. The encoded protein is CSVDRQSFQREQFF.

V is TRBV12-3 or TRBV12-4 and J is TRBJ2-3; D is possibly TRBD1 or TRBD2 (5 bases each). This CDR3 comprises 15 residues. CDR3 sequence (DNA): TGTGCAACTACCCCGGGTATGGGGGGCACAGATACGCAGTATTTT. Its translation: CATTPGMGGTDTQYF.

This clonotype was detected a few times. The chain employs TRBV3-1 and TRBJ2-2; D gene uncertain. The length of the CDR3 is 16 residues. Trimming removed 0 bases at V and 0 bases at J, with 8 bases between. Germline assignment: CDR1 LGHDT and CDR2 YNNKEL (reference sequence). CDR3 sequence: CASSQDAGANTGELFF. The DNA of the CDR3 is TGTGCCAGCAGCCAAGATGCCGGCGCGAACACCGGGGAGCTGTTTTTT.

This clonotype was found a few times. The V call is TRBV11-2, the J call TRBJ2-4; D remains unclear. The germline V gene encodes CDR1 SGHAT and CDR2 FQNNGV. Trimming took 1 base from V and 8 from J, leaving 9 bases between them. The CDR3 spans 13 residues. The DNA for the CDR3 is TGTGCCAGCAGCTTAGCTCCCCCGGACATTCAGTACTTC. Residues: CASSLAPPDIQYF.

This clonotype was detected once. At one end, the junction sequence differs from germline, possibly due to a read error. The CDR3 loop reads CASSLPTSSYDEQFF. For the CDR3, the DNA is TGTGCCAGCAGTTTACCTACCAGCTCCTACGATGAGCAGTTCTTC. V and J are TRBV27 and TRBJ2-1, with no clear D. Per germline, CDR1 MNHEY and CDR2 SMNVEV (reference sequence). CDR3 length: 15 residues.